Included here is one T cell receptor (beta chain) sequence, with context. Its antigen remains unidentified. Per-base qualities were not stored, and no clone one base away is much larger. The sample originates from a study of blood T cell repertoires in COVID-19 (dated by TCRdb to about 2020). A note on the overall study: The collaborator samples originated in the United States, Italy and Spain and spanned the acute and convalescent phases of COVID-19. The samples were drawn from two sources: the first 160 participants of the ongoing ImmuneRACE study, and 1,000 to 1,500 subjects contributed by 6 global collaborators. The repertoires were released in a freely available public database meant as a resource for research on the immune response to SARS-CoV-2. The material from the prospective study consisted of cDNA or gDNA derived from T cells, B-cell-depleted T cells, or PBMCs. Where available, HLA class I and class II types were taken from metadata supplied by the sample provider and were not determined by assay-based typing. Subjects who had been exposed to COVID-19, were actively infected with it, or had recovered from it provided the deeply sampled blood TCRbeta repertoires that made up the dataset. The sample metadata nearly always contained a de-identified subject ID, COVID-19 status, age in years and sex.

Overall study outcomes, separate from this receptor: How much clinical and demographic metadata was included differed by source and by participant, and the metadata was provided uncurated.

TCRbeta CDR3 regions were amplified from genomic DNA using the immunoSEQ Assay, a bias-controlled multiplex PCR. As for the authors' bioinformatics: Nucleated cell counts per sample were estimated from amplification of reference gene primers within the assay. Sequence reads were collapsed and filtered to measure the absolute abundance of every unique TCRbeta CDR3 rearrangement. For each sample, productive Simpson clonality was calculated by taking the square root of Simpson's diversity index across productive rearrangements. As stored in TCRdb, this immuneACCESS dataset retains in-frame rearrangements with V and J assigned. A fraction of the clones does not appear; measured against another copy, unresolved V genes explain less than half of the discrepancy, and the remainder lacks a known reason. V, J and clone size are those of that table, while D and trimming were read from the DNA. A total of some 200,000 clones appear in this sample, 85% to 95% of them only once. Roughly 0.76% of the sample belongs to the ten largest clones.

In the germline V gene, CDR1 corresponds to SGHRS and CDR2 to YFSETQ. Ends trimmed: V by 0 bases, J by 3 bases; bases unmatched to a gene: 5. The CDR3 holds 16 amino acids from the cysteine to the phenylalanine. The DNA shown is the 48-base CDR3, in frame from base 1. At one collaborating source in Seattle, patients were enrolled during active infection and were followed longitudinally through the course of disease. Collaborating institutions collected whole blood in K2EDTA tubes following their own protocols. For TCRbeta analysis, collaborators shipped samples as frozen whole blood, isolated PBMCs, or DNA extracted from either of those sample types.

Sequenced: peripheral blood. The chain links TRBV5-1 with TRBJ2-2, with 7 bases matching TRBD2. The clonotype was recovered from a man aged 30-40 years with COVID-19, enrolled during active disease. The CDR3 here reads CASSLVGRSDTGELFF. The bases read TGCGCCAGCAGCTTGGTCGGGAGGTCTGACACCGGGGAGCTGTTTTTT.